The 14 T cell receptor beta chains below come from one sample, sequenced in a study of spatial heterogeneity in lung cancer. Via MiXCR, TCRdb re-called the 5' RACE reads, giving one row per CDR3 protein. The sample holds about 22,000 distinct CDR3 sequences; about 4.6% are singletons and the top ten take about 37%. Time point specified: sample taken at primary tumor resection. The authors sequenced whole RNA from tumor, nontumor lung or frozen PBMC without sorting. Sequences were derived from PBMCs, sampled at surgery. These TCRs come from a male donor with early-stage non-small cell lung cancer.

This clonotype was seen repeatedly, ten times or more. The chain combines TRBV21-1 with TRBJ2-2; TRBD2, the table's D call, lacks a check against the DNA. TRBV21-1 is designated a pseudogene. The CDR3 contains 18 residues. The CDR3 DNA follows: TGTGGGAACCCCAGCAGTTTCGGGTCGGGAGGTTCTACCGGGGAGCTGTTTTTT. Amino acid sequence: CGNPSSFGSGGSTGELFF.

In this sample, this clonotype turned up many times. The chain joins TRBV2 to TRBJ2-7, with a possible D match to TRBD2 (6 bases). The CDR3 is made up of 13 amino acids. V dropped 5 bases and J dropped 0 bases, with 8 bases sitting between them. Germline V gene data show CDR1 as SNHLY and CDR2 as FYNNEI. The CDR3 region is CASSWDFSYEQYF. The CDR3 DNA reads TGTGCCAGCAGTTGGGACTTCTCCTACGAGCAGTACTTC.

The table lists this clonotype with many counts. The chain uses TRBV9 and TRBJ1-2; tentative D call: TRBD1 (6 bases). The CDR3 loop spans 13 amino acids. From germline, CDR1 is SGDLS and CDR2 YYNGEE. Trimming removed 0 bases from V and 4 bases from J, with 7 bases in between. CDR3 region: CASSVEGGYGYTF. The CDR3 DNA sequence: TGTGCCAGCAGCGTAGAGGGGGGCTATGGCTACACCTTC.

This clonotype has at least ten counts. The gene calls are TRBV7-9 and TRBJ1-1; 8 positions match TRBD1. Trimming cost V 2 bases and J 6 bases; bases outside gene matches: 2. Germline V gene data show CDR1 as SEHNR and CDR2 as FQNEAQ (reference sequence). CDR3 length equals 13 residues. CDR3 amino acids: CASSLQQGAEAFF. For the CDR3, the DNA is TGTGCCAGCAGCTTACAACAGGGGGCTGAAGCTTTCTTT.

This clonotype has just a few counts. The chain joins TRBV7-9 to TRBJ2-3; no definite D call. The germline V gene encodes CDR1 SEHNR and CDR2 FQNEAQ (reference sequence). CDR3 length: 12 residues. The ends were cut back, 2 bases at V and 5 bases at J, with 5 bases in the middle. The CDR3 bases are TGTGCCAGCAGCTTATTGGGAGATACGCAGTATTTT. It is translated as CASSLLGDTQYF.

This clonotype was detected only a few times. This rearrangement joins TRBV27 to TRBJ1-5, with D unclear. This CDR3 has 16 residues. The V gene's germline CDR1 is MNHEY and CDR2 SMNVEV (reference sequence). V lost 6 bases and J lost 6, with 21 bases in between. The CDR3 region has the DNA TGTGCCAGCAGCCGCCGGTCCCCTCCCCGTGGTCAGCCCCAGCATTTT. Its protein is CASSRRSPPRGQPQHF.

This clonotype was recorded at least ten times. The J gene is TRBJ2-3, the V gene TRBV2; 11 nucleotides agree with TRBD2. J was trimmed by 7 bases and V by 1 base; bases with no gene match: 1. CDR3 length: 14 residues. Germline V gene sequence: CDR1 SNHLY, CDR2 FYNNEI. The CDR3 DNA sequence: TGTGCCAGCAGTGAAGGACTAGCGGGGCATACGCAGTATTTT. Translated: CASSEGLAGHTQYF.

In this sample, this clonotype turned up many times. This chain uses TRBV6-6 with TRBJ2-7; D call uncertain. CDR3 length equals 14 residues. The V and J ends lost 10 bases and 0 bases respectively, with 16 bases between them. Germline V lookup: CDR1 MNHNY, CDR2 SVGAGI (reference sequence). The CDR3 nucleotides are TGTGCCACCAGGCGTGTGGCCGACTCCTACGAGCAGTACTTC. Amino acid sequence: CATRRVADSYEQYF.

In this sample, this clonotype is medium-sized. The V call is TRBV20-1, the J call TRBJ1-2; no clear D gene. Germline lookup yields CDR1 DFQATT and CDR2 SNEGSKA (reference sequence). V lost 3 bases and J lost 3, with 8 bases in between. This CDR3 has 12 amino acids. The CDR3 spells CSASSADYGYTF. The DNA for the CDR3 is TGCAGTGCTAGTTCCGCAGACTATGGCTACACCTTC.

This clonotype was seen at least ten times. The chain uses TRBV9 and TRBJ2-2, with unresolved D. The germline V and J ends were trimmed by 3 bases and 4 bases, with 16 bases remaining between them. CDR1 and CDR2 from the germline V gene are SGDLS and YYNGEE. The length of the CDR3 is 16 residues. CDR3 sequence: CASSGASTSGTGELFF. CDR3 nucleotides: TGTGCCAGCAGCGGGGCTTCCACCTCAGGCACCGGGGAGCTGTTTTTT.

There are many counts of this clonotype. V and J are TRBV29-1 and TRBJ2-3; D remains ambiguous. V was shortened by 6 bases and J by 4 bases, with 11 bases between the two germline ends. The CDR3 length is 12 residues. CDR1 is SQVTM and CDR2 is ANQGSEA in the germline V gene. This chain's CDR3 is CSVPLAADTQYF. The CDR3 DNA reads TGCAGCGTCCCCCTGGCAGCAGATACGCAGTATTTT.

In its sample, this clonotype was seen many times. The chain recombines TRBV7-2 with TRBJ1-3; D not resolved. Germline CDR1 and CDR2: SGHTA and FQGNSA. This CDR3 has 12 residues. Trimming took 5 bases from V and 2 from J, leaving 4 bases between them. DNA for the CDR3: TGTGCCAGCAGCCAAACTGGAAACACCATATATTTT. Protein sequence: CASSQTGNTIYF. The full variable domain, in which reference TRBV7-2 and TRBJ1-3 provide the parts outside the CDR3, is GAGVSQSPSNKVTEKGKDVELRCDPISGHTALYWYRQSLGQGLEFLIYFQGNSAPDKSGLPSDRFSAERTGGSVSTLTIQRTQQEDSAVYLCASSQTGNTIYFGEGSWLTVV.

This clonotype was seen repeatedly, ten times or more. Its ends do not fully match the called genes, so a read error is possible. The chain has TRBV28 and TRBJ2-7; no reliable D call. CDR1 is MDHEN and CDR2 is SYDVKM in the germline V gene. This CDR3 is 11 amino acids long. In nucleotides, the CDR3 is TGTGCCAGCATTGGCCCGGGCGAGCCGTACTTC. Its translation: CASIGPGEPYF.

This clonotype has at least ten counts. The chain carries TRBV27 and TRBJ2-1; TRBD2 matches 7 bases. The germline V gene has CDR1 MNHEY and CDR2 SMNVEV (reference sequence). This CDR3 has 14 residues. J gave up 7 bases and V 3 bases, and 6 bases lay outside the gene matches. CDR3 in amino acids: CASSFLLGGNEQFF. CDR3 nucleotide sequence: TGTGCCAGCAGTTTCCTTCTGGGGGGGAATGAGCAGTTCTTC.